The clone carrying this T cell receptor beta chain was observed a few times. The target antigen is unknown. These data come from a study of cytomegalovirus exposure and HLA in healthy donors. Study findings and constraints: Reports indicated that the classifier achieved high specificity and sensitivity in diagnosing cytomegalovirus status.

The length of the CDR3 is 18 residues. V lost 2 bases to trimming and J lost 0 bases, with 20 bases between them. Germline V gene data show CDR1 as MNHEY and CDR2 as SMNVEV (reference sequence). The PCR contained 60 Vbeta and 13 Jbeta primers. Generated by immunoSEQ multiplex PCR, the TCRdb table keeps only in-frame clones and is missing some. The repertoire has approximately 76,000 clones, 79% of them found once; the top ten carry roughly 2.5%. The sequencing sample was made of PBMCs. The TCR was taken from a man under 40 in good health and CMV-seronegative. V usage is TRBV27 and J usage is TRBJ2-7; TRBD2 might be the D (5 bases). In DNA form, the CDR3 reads TGTGCCAGCAGTTTACGCCGTCCCCTCCCTGGGAGCTCCTACGAGCAGTACTTC. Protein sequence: CASSLRRPLPGSSYEQYF.